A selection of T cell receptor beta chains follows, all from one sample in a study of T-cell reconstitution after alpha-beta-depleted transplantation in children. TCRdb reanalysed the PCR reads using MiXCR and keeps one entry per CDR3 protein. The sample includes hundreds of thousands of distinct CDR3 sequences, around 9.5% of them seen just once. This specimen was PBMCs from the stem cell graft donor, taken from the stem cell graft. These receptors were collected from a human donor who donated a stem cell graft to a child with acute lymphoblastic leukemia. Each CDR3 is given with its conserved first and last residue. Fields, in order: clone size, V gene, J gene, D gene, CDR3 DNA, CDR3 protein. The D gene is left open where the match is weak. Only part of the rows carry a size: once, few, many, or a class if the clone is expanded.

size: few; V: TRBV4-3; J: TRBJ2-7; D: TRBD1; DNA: TGCGCCAGCAGCCAAGGGGGACAGGGGCCAGTCAGTCCTAACGAGCAGTACTTC; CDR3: CASSQGGQGPVSPNEQYF
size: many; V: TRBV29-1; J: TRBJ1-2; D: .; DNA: TGCAGCGTTGTGGGGGGCGCTAACTATGGCTACACCTTC; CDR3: CSVVGGANYGYTF
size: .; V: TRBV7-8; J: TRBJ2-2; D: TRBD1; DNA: TGTGCCAGCAGCTTCGGGACAGGGGGTCCGAAAACCGGGGAGCTGTTTTTT; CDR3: CASSFGTGGPKTGELFF
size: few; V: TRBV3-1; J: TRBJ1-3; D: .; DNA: TGTGCCAGCAGCCAAGGAGACAGATTTGGAAACACCATATATTTT; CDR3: CASSQGDRFGNTIYF
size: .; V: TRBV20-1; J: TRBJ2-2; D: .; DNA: TGCAGTGCCCTACCCGGGACATCGACCGGGGAGCTGTTTTTT; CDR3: CSALPGTSTGELFF
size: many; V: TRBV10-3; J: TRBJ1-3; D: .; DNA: TGTGCCATCAGTGAGGGTCCCGGAAACACCATATATTTT; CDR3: CAISEGPGNTIYF
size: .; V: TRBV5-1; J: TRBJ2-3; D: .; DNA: TGCGCCAGCAGCCTTGACCAGCGCGATACGCAGTATTTT; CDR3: CASSLDQRDTQYF
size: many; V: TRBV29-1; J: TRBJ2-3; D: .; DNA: TGCAGCGTTGCGCGAGGGGGGGAGACAGATACGCAGTATTTT; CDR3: CSVARGGETDTQYF
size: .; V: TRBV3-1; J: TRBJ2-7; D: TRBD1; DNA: TGTGCCAGCAGCAAGCGGGACAGGGGGCTTGACTCCTACGAGCAGTACTTC; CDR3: CASSKRDRGLDSYEQYF
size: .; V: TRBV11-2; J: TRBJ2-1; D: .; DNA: TGTGCCAGCAGCTTAGATCACGGGGGCCAGTTCTTC; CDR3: CASSLDHGGQFF
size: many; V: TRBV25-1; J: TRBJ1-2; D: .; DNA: TGTGCCAGCAGTGAAAACTATGGCTACACCTTC; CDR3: CASSENYGYTF
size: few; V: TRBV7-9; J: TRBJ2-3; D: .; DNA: TGTGCCAGCAGCCCGCTGACAGTGCCTCGGCCTAATACGCAGTATTTT; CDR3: CASSPLTVPRPNTQYF
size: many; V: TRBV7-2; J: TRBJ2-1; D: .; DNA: TGTGCCAGCAGCTCCGGACAGGGAGGGTACAATGAGCAGTTCTTC; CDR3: CASSSGQGGYNEQFF
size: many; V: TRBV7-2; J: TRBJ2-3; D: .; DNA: TGTGCCAGCAGCCCTAGGGGGTATCAAGTCAGCACAGATACGCAGTATTTT; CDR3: CASSPRGYQVSTDTQYF
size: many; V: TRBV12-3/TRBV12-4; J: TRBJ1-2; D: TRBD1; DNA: TGTGCCAGCAGCCCGACAGGGGGCGCGTCCCTTTATGGCTACACCTTC; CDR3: CASSPTGGASLYGYTF
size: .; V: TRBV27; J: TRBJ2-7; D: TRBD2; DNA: TGTGCCAGCAGTAAGCTACTAGCGGGGGGCTTAACCTACGAGCAGTACTTC; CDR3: CASSKLLAGGLTYEQYF
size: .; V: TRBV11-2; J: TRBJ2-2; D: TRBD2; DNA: TGTGCCAGCACCCTCCCAGCGGGGGTTTCCACCGGGGAGCTGTTTTTT; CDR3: CASTLPAGVSTGELFF
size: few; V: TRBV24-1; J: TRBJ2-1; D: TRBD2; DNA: TGTGCCACCAGTGAAGCGGGGGGGACGCAGTTCTTC; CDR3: CATSEAGGTQFF
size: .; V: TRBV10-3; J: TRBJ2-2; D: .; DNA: TGTGCCATCAGCGCGGCACAGCCCACCGGGGAGCTGTTTTTT; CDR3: CAISAAQPTGELFF
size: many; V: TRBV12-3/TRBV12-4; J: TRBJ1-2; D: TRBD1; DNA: TGTGCCAGCAGTTTAGGAGGGACAGGGGAAGACTATGGCTACACCTTC; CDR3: CASSLGGTGEDYGYTF
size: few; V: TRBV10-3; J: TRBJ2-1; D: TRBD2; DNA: TGTGCCACAGGGCTCCCGGGACTAGCGGGGGGGTGGCAGTTCTTC; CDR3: CATGLPGLAGGWQFF
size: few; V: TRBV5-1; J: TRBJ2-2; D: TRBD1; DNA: TGCGCCAGCAGCCTTAGACAGGGTTGGACCGGGGAGCTGTTTTTT; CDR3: CASSLRQGWTGELFF
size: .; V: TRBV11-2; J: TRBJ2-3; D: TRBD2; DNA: TGTGCCAGCAGCTTATACTCGCGGGGGGGCACAGATACGCAGTATTTT; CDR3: CASSLYSRGGTDTQYF
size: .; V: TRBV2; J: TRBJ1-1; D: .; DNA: TGTGCCAGCAGTCCCGGGGGTTTGAACACTGAAGCTTTGTTCTTT; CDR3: CASSPGGLNTEALFF
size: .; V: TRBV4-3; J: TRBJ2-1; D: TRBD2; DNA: TGCGCCAGCAGCCAAGGTCTAGCGGGGGGGTACAATGAGCAGTTCTTC; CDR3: CASSQGLAGGYNEQFF
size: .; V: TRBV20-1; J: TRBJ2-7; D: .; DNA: TGCAACCCCCAAGGGTCGGCAAATTACGAGCAGTACTTC; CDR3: CNPQGSANYEQYF
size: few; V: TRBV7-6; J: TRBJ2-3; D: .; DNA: TGTGCCAGCAGCACTCAGGGCCCAGATACGCAGTATTTT; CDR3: CASSTQGPDTQYF
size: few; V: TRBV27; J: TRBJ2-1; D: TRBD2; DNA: TGTGCCAGCGGCTTAACCCCTAGGAGCGGGGGTTACAATGAGCAGTTCTTC; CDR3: CASGLTPRSGGYNEQFF
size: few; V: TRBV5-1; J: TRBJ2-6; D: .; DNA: TGCGCCAGCGGTCAGGGATCTGGGGCCAACGTCCTGACTTTC; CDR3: CASGQGSGANVLTF
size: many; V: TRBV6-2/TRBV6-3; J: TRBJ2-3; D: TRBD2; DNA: TGTGCCAGCAGTTACGAGCGGGGGGCCATCGAAAACACAGATACGCAGTATTTT; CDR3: CASSYERGAIENTDTQYF
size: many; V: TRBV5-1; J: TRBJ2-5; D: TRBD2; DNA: TGCGCCAGCAGCGAAGGGACTAGGAACCAAGAGACCCAGTACTTC; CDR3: CASSEGTRNQETQYF
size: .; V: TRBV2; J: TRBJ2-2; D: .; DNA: TGTGCCAGCAGTGAAGCGCTTAGGGTCACCGGGGAGCTGTTTTTT; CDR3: CASSEALRVTGELFF